This TCR beta chain comes out of a study of cytomegalovirus exposure and HLA in healthy donors. Assay: immunoSEQ multiplex PCR; the TCRdb copy retains only in-frame clones and omits some. The table has approximately 150,000 clones, 70% to 90% seen once. V lost 2 bases, J lost 2 bases, and 12 bases stayed unmatched. Germline V lookup: CDR1 MNHNS, CDR2 SASEGT. The CDR3 covers 18 residues. Sequences were obtained from PBMCs. The TCR originated in a man aged 18 to 35 in good health and CMV-seropositive. The V and J genes are TRBV6-1 and TRBJ2-3; 8 bases fit TRBD2. DNA for the CDR3: TGTGCCAGCAGTGAACATGTCCTGGTAGCGGGAAACACAGATACGCAGTATTTT. It yields the protein CASSEHVLVAGNTDTQYF.